Below are 16 T cell receptor beta chains sequenced from a single sample in a study of vaccination effects on CD4 cells after COVID-19. Profiling relied on immunoSEQ multiplex PCR, and the TCRdb table lists in-frame clones only, not all of them. The repertoire holds tens of thousands of clones, about 73% seen once, with approximately 1.9% in the top ten. Sequencing was preceded by expansion of antigen-specific CD4+ T cells with viral peptide pools in the ViraFEST assay. Once cultured for 10 days, the cells underwent separation to obtain CD4+ T cells. All participants had two doses of either the BNT162b2 or mRNA-1273 vaccine. What these receptors recognize is not known. The specimen comprised CD4+ T cells from PBMCs cultured with HCoV-OC43 spike peptides, sampled after COVID-19 vaccination. The subset is: HCoV-OC43 spike overlapping peptide pool stimulation. These receptors all stem from a human donor who received a COVID-19 vaccine.

This clone was picked up one time. This rearrangement joins TRBV5-1 to TRBJ2-7; 10 positions agree with TRBD2. This CDR3 spans 15 amino acids. CDR1 and CDR2 from the germline V gene are SGHRS and YFSETQ. The CDR3 region has the DNA TGCGCCAGCAGTCTAGCGGGGGCCCTCTCCCACGAGCAGTACGTC. It is translated as CASSLAGALSHEQYV.

This clone was picked up one time. The rearrangement uses TRBV3-1 (or the pseudogene TRBV3-2) and TRBJ2-5; no clear D gene. Deletions cut 2 bases from V and 2 bases from J, with 3 bases between. CDR3 length: 12 residues. CDR1 is LGHDT and CDR2 is YNNKEL in the germline V gene (reference sequence). The CDR3 spells CASSQLQETQYF. For the CDR3, the DNA is TGTGCCAGCAGCCAACTTCAAGAGACCCAGTACTTC.

This rearrangement joins TRBV7-8 to TRBJ1-1; D perhaps matches TRBD1 (6 bases). Trimming shortened V by 6 bases and J by 7 bases, and 18 bases separated the two germline ends. The CDR3 extends over 14 amino acids. Germline-derived CDR1 and CDR2 are SGHVS and FQNEAQ. CDR3 nucleotides: TGTGCCAGCAGGTTGCGGCCAGGGGCGGGTGAAGCTTTCTTT. Amino acids: CASRLRPGAGEAFF.

The V call is TRBV3-1 (or the pseudogene TRBV3-2), the J call TRBJ1-6; maybe TRBD1 (6 bases). Germline lookup yields CDR1 LGHDT and CDR2 YNNKEL (reference sequence). This CDR3 has 15 residues. V was pared by 4 bases and J by 1 base, with 8 bases between. The CDR3 DNA reads as TGTGCCAGCAGCCTAGGACAGTCCTATAATTCACCCCTCCACTTT. It translates to CASSLGQSYNSPLHF.

V and J are TRBV5-1 and TRBJ1-2; D gene unclear. The germline V gene encodes CDR1 SGHRS and CDR2 YFSETQ. The ends were cut back, 5 bases at V and 4 bases at J, with 18 bases in the middle. The CDR3 length is 15 residues. The CDR3 nucleotides are TGCGCCAGCAGACCAACAGAAACCTCCGTCTATGGCTACACCTTC. Translation: CASRPTETSVYGYTF.

The chain carries TRBV29-1 and TRBJ2-3; D gene unclear. Germline CDR1 reads SQVTM; CDR2 reads ANQGSEA. The CDR3 contains 12 residues. The V and J ends lost 4 bases and 5 bases respectively, with 10 bases between them. CDR3 protein: CSVVPDKDTQYF. The CDR3 nucleotides read TGCAGCGTTGTACCAGATAAAGATACGCAGTATTTT.

The chain combines TRBV27 with TRBJ2-1, with a weak D call TRBD1 (6 bases). V was clipped by 6 bases and J by 6 bases, with 18 bases between them. The germline CDR1 and CDR2 sequences are MNHEY and SMNVEV (reference sequence). This CDR3 region has 15 residues. CDR3 amino acids: CASSPVGGLVNEQFF. CDR3 coding DNA: TGTGCCAGCAGCCCAGTAGGGGGTTTAGTCAATGAGCAGTTCTTC.

The chain uses TRBV5-1 and TRBJ2-2; 11 bases are a match to TRBD1. The CDR3 consists of 15 residues. The germline gives CDR1 SGHRS, CDR2 YFSETQ. Trimming at V came to 4 bases and at J to 6 bases, leaving 5 bases not matched to a gene. The DNA of the CDR3 is TGCGCCAGCAGCCGGACAGGGGGCGTCCCCGGGGAGCTGTTTTTT. Residues: CASSRTGGVPGELFF.

The rearrangement uses TRBV18 and TRBJ1-1; tentative D call: TRBD1 (5 bases). Germline V gene data show CDR1 as KGHSH and CDR2 as LQKENI. There are 13 residues in the CDR3. V gave up 4 bases and J gave up 3 bases, with 9 bases separating them. In DNA form, the CDR3 reads TGTGCCAGCTCACAATCGGGGGACACTGAAGCTTTCTTT. This codes for CASSQSGDTEAFF.

DNA for the CDR3: TGTGCCAGCAGTCAAGACAGGGGCACTGAAGCTTTCTTT. Translated, it gives CASSQDRGTEAFF. The chain is built from TRBV12-3 or TRBV12-4 and TRBJ1-1; 8 bases match TRBD1. CDR3 length: 13 amino acids. V lost 5 bases and J lost 4; bases outside the gene matches: 3.

The rearrangement uses TRBV5-1 and TRBJ2-7, with TRBD1 identical over 9 bases. Germline loops: CDR1 SGHRS, CDR2 YFSETQ. V gave up 5 bases and J gave up 4 bases; unmatched junction bases: 4. The CDR3 extends over 13 amino acids. CDR3 residues: CASRRDRDYEQYV. The CDR3 coding sequence is TGCGCCAGCAGGAGGGACAGGGATTACGAGCAGTACGTC.

The chain has TRBV19 and TRBJ1-2, with TRBD1 matching over 8 bases. Germline CDR1 reads LNHDA; CDR2 reads SQIVND (reference sequence). V shed 4 bases, J shed 2 bases, and the junction held 3 bases outside the gene matches. This CDR3 spans 14 amino acids. The CDR3 DNA reads as TGTGCCAGTAGTAAGGGACAGGTCAACTATGGCTACACCTTC. Encoded protein: CASSKGQVNYGYTF.

This sequence joins TRBV7-2 and TRBJ1-5, with D perhaps matching TRBD1 (6 bases). With 5 bases removed from V and 0 bases from J, the gap between germline ends came to 14 bases. CDR1 is SGHTA and CDR2 is FQGNSA in the germline V gene. The CDR3 is 16 residues long. CDR3 loop: CASSGGQSNSNQPQHF. CDR3 nucleotide sequence: TGTGCCAGCAGCGGCGGACAGAGCAATAGCAATCAGCCCCAGCATTTT.

This clone was observed a single time. The rearrangement uses TRBV24-1 and TRBJ2-3; D not resolved. The CDR3 has 12 residues. Trimming pared 1 base from V and 4 bases from J, leaving 2 bases between. Germline V lookup: CDR1 KGHDR, CDR2 SFDVKD. The CDR3 nucleotides read TGTGCCACCAGTGATTTTCCAGATACGCAGTATTTT. Translated: CATSDFPDTQYF.

The chain uses TRBV18 and TRBJ2-7; 7 positions match TRBD1. CDR3 size: 13 residues. In germline, CDR1 is KGHSH, CDR2 LQKENI. The V gene end was trimmed by 5 bases and the J gene end by 7 bases; junction bases not matched to a gene: 8. CDR3 sequence: CASSSTGSGEQYV. The CDR3 DNA reads as TGTGCCAGCTCATCGACAGGGTCGGGGGAGCAGTACGTC.

CDR3 in amino acids: CASSLSQDTQYF. CDR3 in DNA: TGCGCCAGCAGCTTGAGCCAAGATACGCAGTATTTT. This chain connects TRBV5-1 to TRBJ2-3; D is undetermined. Between the trimmed V and J ends, which lost 1 base and 5 bases, there was a span of 5 bases. The CDR3 has 12 residues. Germline V CDR1 and CDR2: SGHRS, YFSETQ.